The 27 T cell receptor beta chains below come from one sample, sequenced in a study of blood T cell repertoires in COVID-19. The table came from immunoSEQ multiplex PCR; TCRdb's copy has only in-frame clones and leaves some out. The sample shows about 130,000 clones, 60% to 80% of them seen only once. Sample: peripheral blood. Every receptor here comes from a man aged 55 to 70 with acute or convalescent COVID-19.

The table lists this clone with a few counts. The rearrangement links TRBV5-1 to TRBJ2-5; 9 bases line up with TRBD2. The CDR3 contains 16 residues. Germline loops: CDR1 SGHRS, CDR2 YFSETQ. After removal of 6 bases from V and 1 base from J, the junction contained 10 bases not matched to a gene. The CDR3 bases are TGCGCCAGCACCCGATGGTCTAGCGGGGCCCAAGAGACCCAGTACTTC. It encodes CASTRWSSGAQETQYF.

This chain connects TRBV4-1 to TRBJ2-5; D gene ambiguous. Trimming pared 0 bases from V and 2 bases from J, leaving 7 bases between. The CDR3 runs 14 residues. The germline V gene has CDR1 MGHRA and CDR2 YSYEKL. This CDR3 is CASSQDWLQETQYF. In nucleotides, the CDR3 is TGCGCCAGCAGCCAAGATTGGCTGCAAGAGACCCAGTACTTC.

This clone was detected only once. V is TRBV7-6 and J is TRBJ2-7; 11 bases align to TRBD2. Trimming at V came to 7 bases and at J to 1 base, leaving 18 bases not matched to a gene. CDR1 is SGHVS and CDR2 is FNYEAQ in the germline V gene. The CDR3 has 19 amino acids. Written as DNA, the CDR3 is TGTGCCAGCACCCTTACCCCTAGCGGGAGGTCCACGGGGTCCTACGAGCAGTACTTC. This translates into CASTLTPSGRSTGSYEQYF.

This clone was recorded once. The chain combines TRBV27 with TRBJ2-1, with 7 bases fitting TRBD2. This CDR3 has 18 residues. In germline, CDR1 is MNHEY, CDR2 SMNVEV (reference sequence). V lost 5 bases, J lost 0 bases, and 13 bases stayed unmatched. CDR3: CASSPRKTSASSYNEQFF. CDR3 coding DNA: TGTGCCAGCAGTCCACGAAAAACTAGCGCAAGCTCCTACAATGAGCAGTTCTTC.

The chain links TRBV6-5 to TRBJ1-1; no definite D call. This CDR3 contains 15 residues. The V gene's germline CDR1 is MNHEY and CDR2 SVGAGI. V lost 5 bases and J 0 bases, leaving 13 bases between the germline ends. This chain's CDR3 is CASSSPAVMNTEAFF. For the CDR3, the DNA is TGTGCCAGCAGTAGTCCCGCAGTCATGAACACTGAAGCTTTCTTT.

To note about this clone: One junction end disagrees with the germline gene, perhaps due to a read error. The chain couples TRBV19 to TRBJ1-1, with 9 nucleotides matching TRBD1. The CDR3 is made up of 14 amino acids. The V gene's germline CDR1 is LNHDA and CDR2 SQIVND (reference sequence). The DNA of the CDR3 is TGTGCCAGTAATATAGGGACAGGGCATTATGAAGCTTTCTTT. Translating it yields CASNIGTGHYEAFF.

The chain combines TRBV19 with TRBJ2-7; 10 positions match TRBD1. After removal of 10 bases from V and 2 bases from J, the junction contained 11 bases not matched to a gene. CDR1 and CDR2 (germline): LNHDA, SQIVND (reference sequence). The CDR3 has 15 residues. The CDR3 loop is CATYGTTGGPYEQYF. The CDR3 DNA follows: TGTGCCACATACGGAACGACAGGGGGCCCCTACGAGCAGTACTTC.

The chain recombines TRBV18 with TRBJ1-5; unclear D gene. The CDR3 contains 14 residues. The V gene lost 0 bases and the J gene lost 7 bases, with 10 bases spanning the gap. Looked up from germline, CDR1 is KGHSH and CDR2 is LQKENI. The DNA for the CDR3 is TGTGCCAGCTCACCACCGGAGGTGAAGCAGCCCCAGCATTTT. Translation: CASSPPEVKQPQHF.

This chain joins TRBV7-9 and TRBJ1-1; TRBD1 matches at 8 bases. Germline V lookup: CDR1 SEHNR, CDR2 FQNEAQ (reference sequence). V was clipped by 3 bases and J by 5 bases; unmatched bases: 8. The CDR3 runs to 15 residues. The CDR3 region is CASSFYSGGGTEAFF. The CDR3 DNA reads as TGTGCCAGCAGCTTTTATTCAGGGGGCGGAACTGAAGCTTTCTTT.

The rearrangement uses TRBV3-1 (or the pseudogene TRBV3-2) and TRBJ1-1; D possibly corresponds to TRBD1 (6 bases). The CDR3 is made up of 15 amino acids. CDR1 and CDR2 (germline): LGHDT, YNNKEL (reference sequence). Between the trimmed V and J ends, which lost 4 bases and 1 base, there was a span of 13 bases. DNA of the CDR3: TGTGCCAGCAGCCCATTTGGACAGAAGAACACTGAAGCTTTCTTT. Its translation is CASSPFGQKNTEAFF.

This clone was counted a single time. The chain carries TRBV7-8 and TRBJ2-7, with 9 bases matching TRBD1. Trimming at V came to 3 bases and at J to 6 bases, leaving 6 bases not matched to a gene. The CDR3 sequence is 14 residues long. Germline-derived CDR1 and CDR2 are SGHVS and FQNEAQ. The CDR3: CASSLGQGIFEQYF. For the CDR3, the DNA is TGTGCCAGCAGCTTGGGACAGGGAATTTTCGAGCAGTACTTC.

The chain combines TRBV19 with TRBJ2-2, with a weak D call TRBD2 (5 bases). CDR1 and CDR2 from the germline V gene are LNHDA and SQIVND (reference sequence). The length of the CDR3 is 17 residues. V lost 2 bases to trimming and J lost 1 base, with 14 bases between them. CDR3 DNA sequence: TGTGCCAGTAGTATACTACTAGGCGGGTGGAACACCGGGGAGCTGTTTTTT. It is translated as CASSILLGGWNTGELFF.

J is TRBJ2-6 and V is TRBV30, with 8 bases that match TRBD1. This CDR3 has 16 residues. Per the germline V gene, CDR1 is GTSNPN and CDR2 is SVGIG (reference sequence). V shed 4 bases, J shed 5 bases, and the junction held 10 bases outside the gene matches. The chain's CDR3 is CAWTGTGNLWANVLTF. Here the CDR3 DNA reads TGTGCCTGGACCGGGACAGGAAATCTCTGGGCCAACGTCCTGACTTTC. The variable domain in full, completed from reference TRBV30 and TRBJ2-6, reads SQTIHQWPATLVQPVGSPLSLECTVEGTSNPNLYWYRQAAGRGLQLLFYSVGIGQISSEVPQNLSASRPQDRQFILSSKKLLLSDSGFYLCAWTGTGNLWANVLTFGAGSRLTVL.

The chain is built from TRBV4-2 and TRBJ1-1; D not certain. Between the trimmed V and J ends, which lost 0 bases and 2 bases, there was a span of 7 bases. This CDR3 contains 14 residues. Germline V lookup: CDR1 LGHNA, CDR2 YNFKEQ. CDR3 amino acids: CASSQDLSNTEAFF. The DNA for the CDR3 is TGTGCCAGCAGCCAAGATCTGAGTAACACTGAAGCTTTCTTT.

This chain links TRBV7-6 with TRBJ2-3, with D unclear. The CDR3 loop spans 13 amino acids. Trimming stripped 2 bases from V and 3 bases from J, with 6 bases between. The germline CDR1 and CDR2 sequences are SGHVS and FNYEAQ. CDR3 sequence: CASSLRLTDTQYF. As DNA, the CDR3 is TGTGCCAGCAGCTTACGTCTAACAGATACGCAGTATTTT.

J is TRBJ1-2 and V is TRBV3-1 (or the pseudogene TRBV3-2); D not resolved. Germline-derived CDR1 and CDR2 are LGHDT and YNNKEL (reference sequence). Trimming cost V 1 base and J 11 bases, with 8 bases left between them. The CDR3 is made up of 11 amino acids. This CDR3 is CASSQGLGYTF. DNA for the CDR3: TGTGCCAGCAGCCAAGGTCTCGGGTACACCTTC.

This clone was detected only once. The chain carries TRBV3-1 (or the pseudogene TRBV3-2) and TRBJ2-1; weak D call: TRBD1 (6 bases). The CDR3 sequence is 15 residues long. V shed 6 bases and J shed 0 bases, with 12 bases lying between them. Germline CDR1 reads LGHDT; CDR2 reads YNNKEL (reference sequence). CDR3 protein: CASRRQDSSYNEQFF. The CDR3 nucleotides read TGTGCCAGCAGGAGACAGGATAGCTCCTACAATGAGCAGTTCTTC.

This clone came up a few times. This rearrangement joins TRBV29-1 to TRBJ1-1, with D uncertain. V lost 4 bases to trimming and J lost 0 bases, with 9 bases between them. CDR1 SQVTM and CDR2 ANQGSEA come from the germline V gene. The CDR3 is made up of 13 amino acids. In DNA, the CDR3 is TGCAGCGTTGTGTCCCCGGTGAACACTGAAGCTTTCTTT. Encoded protein: CSVVSPVNTEAFF.

A few counts support this clone. The chain carries TRBV6-5 and TRBJ1-2; 8 nucleotides align to TRBD1. CDR3 length: 15 residues. V was clipped by 2 bases and J by 5 bases; unmatched bases: 7. Germline assignment: CDR1 MNHEY and CDR2 SVGAGI. The CDR3 reads CASSYRKTGGYGYTF. The CDR3 DNA reads TGTGCCAGCAGTTACCGTAAAACAGGGGGTTATGGCTACACCTTC.

The V call is TRBV19, the J call TRBJ2-1; 8 nucleotides align to TRBD2. Per germline, CDR1 LNHDA and CDR2 SQIVND (reference sequence). The junction had 6 bases not matched to a gene; V was cut back by 5 bases and J by 0 bases. This CDR3 is built from 16 residues. DNA of the CDR3: TGTGCCAGTAGTGTTCTAGCGGGCCCCTCCTACAATGAGCAGTTCTTC. Its protein is CASSVLAGPSYNEQFF.

A few counts support this clone. The rearrangement joins TRBV5-6 to TRBJ1-2, with 7 bases that match TRBD1. This CDR3 is built from 14 residues. The germline CDR1 and CDR2 sequences are SGHDT and YYEEEE. Losses at the gene ends were 4 bases for V and 0 bases for J; bases not matched to a gene: 3. In nucleotides, the CDR3 is TGTGCCAGCAGCCCGGGACAGTCTAACTATGGCTACACCTTC. This translates into CASSPGQSNYGYTF.

Only one count was recorded for this clone. The CDR3 nucleotides are TGTGCCAGCAGCTTAGTTTTAGGCGGAGCAGATACGCAGTATTTT. It is translated as CASSLVLGGADTQYF. The chain carries TRBV11-2 and TRBJ2-3; no reliable D call. Trimming shortened V by 1 base and J by 4 bases, and 12 bases separated the two germline ends. This CDR3 region has 15 residues. CDR1 SGHAT and CDR2 FQNNGV come from the germline V gene.

V is TRBV6-5 and J is TRBJ1-2, with TRBD1 matching over 9 bases. Trimming took 8 bases from V and 2 from J; bases not matched to a gene: 9. The CDR3 sequence is 15 residues long. Germline CDR1 is MNHEY and CDR2 is SVGAGI. DNA of the CDR3: TGTGCCAGCCACTCCGGGACAGGGCCGAACTATGGCTACACCTTC. It is translated as CASHSGTGPNYGYTF.

J is TRBJ2-7 and V is TRBV29-1; D ambiguous. CDR3 length: 11 amino acids. Germline V gene lookup returns CDR1 SQVTM and CDR2 ANQGSEA. V shed 7 bases and J shed 2 bases, with 9 bases lying between them. The CDR3 is CSAVGTYEQYF. The CDR3 DNA sequence: TGCAGCGCGGTCGGTACCTACGAGCAGTACTTC.

The genes are TRBV10-2 and TRBJ2-7; D possibly corresponds to TRBD2 (6 bases). Trimming stripped 2 bases from V and 7 bases from J, with 12 bases between. The length of the CDR3 is 13 residues. Germline CDR1 and CDR2: WSHSY and SAAADI. The CDR3 DNA follows: TGCGCCAGCAGTGAGATAGAAGGAGGGGAGCAGTACTTC. Residues: CASSEIEGGEQYF.

The sample holds one count of this clone. The rearrangement links TRBV19 to TRBJ1-2; the D is unclear. This CDR3 region has 13 residues. The germline V gene has CDR1 LNHDA and CDR2 SQIVND (reference sequence). The V and J ends lost 5 bases and 2 bases respectively, with 9 bases between them. The CDR3 nucleotides read TGTGCCAGTAGTTCTCCCCCCAACTATGGCTACACCTTC. Its protein product is CASSSPPNYGYTF.

As regards this clone: A read error may explain this, as a much larger clone is one base away. This chain joins TRBV19 and TRBJ1-5, with D possibly TRBD1 on 6 matching bases. Germline V CDR1 and CDR2: LNHDA, SQIVND (reference sequence). The V end was cut by 0 bases, the J end by 6 bases, with 18 bases between. The CDR3 totals 17 residues. The CDR3: CASSIDGGRSVIQPQHF. In nucleotides, the CDR3 is TGTGCCAGTAGTATAGACGGGGGGCGCAGTGTAATTCAGCCCCAGCATTTT. The full variable domain, its missing parts supplied by reference TRBV19 and TRBJ1-5, is DGGITQSPKYLFRKEGQNVTLSCEQNLNHDAMYWYRQDPGQGLRLIYYSQIVNDFQKGDIAEGYSVSREKKESFPLTVTSAQKNPTAFYLCASSIDGGRSVIQPQHFGDGTRLSIL.